This entry features one TCR beta chain sequence. Per the original methods: Reference gene primer amplification in the assay estimated nucleated cell counts. The method was immunoSEQ multiplex PCR; TCRdb's version includes in-frame clones alone and lacks a portion of them. V and J calls plus clone size are reproduced from that table; the DNA served to infer D and trimming. Of 150,000 to 200,000 clones in the sample, roughly 84% are singletons; the top ten hold about 2.7%. This CDR3 spans 16 amino acids. Germline CDR1 reads SGHNT; CDR2 reads YYREEE (reference sequence). V lost 2 bases and J lost 2; bases outside the gene matches: 8. The data were taken from a study of blood T cell repertoires in COVID-19. Study-level background: From the United States, Italy and Spain came samples of acute and convalescent COVID-19. The cDNA or gDNA used as material had been derived from T cells, B-cell-depleted T cells, or PBMCs.

The J gene is TRBJ2-5, the V gene TRBV5-4; 8 nucleotides align to TRBD2. This clonotype originated in a human donor with acute or convalescent COVID-19. The donor label of this sample is uncertain. Sequencing was done on a sample of peripheral blood. The CDR3 is CASSFTSGAPQETQYF. CDR3 bases: TGTGCCAGCAGCTTCACTAGCGGAGCTCCACAAGAGACCCAGTACTTC.